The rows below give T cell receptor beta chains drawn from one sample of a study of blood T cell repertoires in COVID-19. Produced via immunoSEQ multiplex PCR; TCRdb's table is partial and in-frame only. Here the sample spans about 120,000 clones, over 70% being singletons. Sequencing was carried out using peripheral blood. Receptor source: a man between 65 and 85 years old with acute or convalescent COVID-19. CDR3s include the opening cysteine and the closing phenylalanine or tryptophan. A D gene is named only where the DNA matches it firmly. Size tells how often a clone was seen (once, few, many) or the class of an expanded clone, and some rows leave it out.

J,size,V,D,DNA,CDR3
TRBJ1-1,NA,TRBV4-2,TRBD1,TGTGCCAGCAGCCAAGACCGACAGGGGAGGACTGAAGCTTTCTTT,CASSQDRQGRTEAFF
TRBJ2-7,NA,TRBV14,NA,TGTGCCAGCAGCCCAGGGTTAAGGGCCGAGCAGTACTTC,CASSPGLRAEQYF
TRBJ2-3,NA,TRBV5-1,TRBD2,TGCGCCAGCAGCTCTAGCGGGGGGTCCCTTAATGGGAATACGCAGTATTTT,CASSSSGGSLNGNTQYF
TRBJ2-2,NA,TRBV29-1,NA,TGCAGCGGAGGTTCAGGGACCGGGGAGCTGTTTTTT,CSGGSGTGELFF
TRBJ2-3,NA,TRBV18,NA,TGTGCCAGCTCACGCCAGGATCGCACAGATACGCAGTATTTT,CASSRQDRTDTQYF
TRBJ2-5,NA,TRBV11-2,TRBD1,TGTGCCAGCAGCCCAGGGGGCGGCGTGAAGACCCAGTACTTC,CASSPGGGVKTQYF
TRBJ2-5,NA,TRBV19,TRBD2,TGTGCCAGTAGTATGCGACTAGCGGCTAGCGAGACCCAGTACTTC,CASSMRLAASETQYF
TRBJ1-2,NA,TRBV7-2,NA,TGTGCCAGCAGCTTAGACGGAAAGCCCTGGACTGACTATGGCTACACCTTC,CASSLDGKPWTDYGYTF
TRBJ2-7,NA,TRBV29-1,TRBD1,TGCAGCGTTGGGACAGGTCCCTACGAGCAGTACTTC,CSVGTGPYEQYF
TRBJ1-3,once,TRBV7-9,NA,TGTGCCAGCAGCCTCCCCTTGGAGGGCTACTCTGGAAACACCATATATTTT,CASSLPLEGYSGNTIYF
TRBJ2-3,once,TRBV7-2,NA,TGTGCCAGCAGACCCCCAACTAGCTACGCAGATACGCAGTATTTT,CASRPPTSYADTQYF
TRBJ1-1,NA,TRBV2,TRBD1,TGTGCCAGCAGACCCGGGACAGCGAACACTGAAGCTTTCTTT,CASRPGTANTEAFF
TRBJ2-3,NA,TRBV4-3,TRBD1,TGCGCCAGCAGCTGGACAGGGACCACAGATACGCAGTATTTT,CASSWTGTTDTQYF
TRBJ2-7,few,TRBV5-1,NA,TGCGCCAGCAGCTTGACAGGTGAAGCCTACGAGCAGTACTTC,CASSLTGEAYEQYF
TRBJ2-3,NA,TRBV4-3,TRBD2,TGCGCCAGCAGCCAAGGGGAGGGTTGGGCAAGCACAGATACGCAGTATTTT,CASSQGEGWASTDTQYF
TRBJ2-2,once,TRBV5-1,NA,TGCGCCAGTCAAGACATAAAGAACACCGGGGAGCTGTTTTTT,CASQDIKNTGELFF
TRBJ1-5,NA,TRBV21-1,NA,TGTGCCAGCAGCAAAGTCGGGGGGTATAGCAATCAGCCCCAGCATTTT,CASSKVGGYSNQPQHF
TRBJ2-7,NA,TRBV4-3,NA,TGCGCCAGCAGCAACTATGGCAACGAGCAGTACTTC,CASSNYGNEQYF
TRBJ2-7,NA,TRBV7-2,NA,TGTGCCAGCAGCTCCCGTTGGGAGCTCGAGCAGTACTTC,CASSSRWELEQYF
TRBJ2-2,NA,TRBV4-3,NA,TGCGCCAGCAGCCAAGATCCTATAGTCGTCGGGGAGCTGTTTTTT,CASSQDPIVVGELFF
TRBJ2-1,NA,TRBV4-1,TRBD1,TGCGCCAGCAGCCAAGTTGCGGGGCAGGGGGCTATTGAGCAGTTCTTC,CASSQVAGQGAIEQFF
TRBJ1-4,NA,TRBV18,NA,TGTGCCAGCTCGACGCCCACGAGGGAAAAACTGTTTTTT,CASSTPTREKLFF
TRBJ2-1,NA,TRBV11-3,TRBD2,TGTGCCAGCAGCTTAGAGGGTAGCGGGGGGTTCTTATACAATGAGCAGTTCTTC,CASSLEGSGGFLYNEQFF
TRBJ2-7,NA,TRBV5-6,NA,TGTGCCAGCAGCCCCAGTGGACAGAACTCCTACGAGCAGTACTTC,CASSPSGQNSYEQYF
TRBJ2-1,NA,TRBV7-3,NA,TGTGCCAGCAGCTTATCGGGGGGCTTCAATGAGCAGTTCTTC,CASSLSGGFNEQFF
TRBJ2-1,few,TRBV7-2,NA,TGTGCCAGCAGCTTAGCGGCTTCCCACAATGAGCAGTTCTTC,CASSLAASHNEQFF
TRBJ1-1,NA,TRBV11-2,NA,TGTGCCAGCAGCTTAATAATGGGCAGGAACACTGAAGCTTTCTTT,CASSLIMGRNTEAFF
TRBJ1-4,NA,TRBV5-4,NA,TGTGCCAGCAGCGACCCGAATATAACAGGCAATAATGAAAAACTGTTTTTT,CASSDPNITGNNEKLFF
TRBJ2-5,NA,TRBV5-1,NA,TGCGCCAGCAGCCCACAGGTGGACCAAGAGACCCAGTACTTC,CASSPQVDQETQYF
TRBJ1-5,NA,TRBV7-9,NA,TGTGCCAGCAGCTCTCTTCAGGGTCCCCAGCATTTT,CASSSLQGPQHF
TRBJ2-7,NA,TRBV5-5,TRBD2,TGTGCCAGCAGCCCTCTAAGTAGCGGGGGGTACGAGCAGTACTTC,CASSPLSSGGYEQYF
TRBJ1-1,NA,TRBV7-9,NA,TGTGCCAGCGGAAAGCAGCATGCGGCCTTGAACACTGAAGCTTTCTTT,CASGKQHAALNTEAFF
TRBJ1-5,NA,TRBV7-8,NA,TGTGCCAGCAGCCGAGTTAATAGCAATCAGCCCCAGCATTTT,CASSRVNSNQPQHF
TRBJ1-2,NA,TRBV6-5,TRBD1,TGTGCCAGCAGTTCCGGGACCGGGACAGGTATCTATGGCTACACCTTC,CASSSGTGTGIYGYTF
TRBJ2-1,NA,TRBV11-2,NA,TGTGCCAGCAGCTTAGCCACACCCAGCTCCTACAATGAGCAGTTCTTC,CASSLATPSSYNEQFF
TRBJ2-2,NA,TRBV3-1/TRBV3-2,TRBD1,TGTGCCAGCAGCCAAGGAGGTGGACAGGGATGGACCGGGGAGCTGTTTTTT,CASSQGGGQGWTGELFF
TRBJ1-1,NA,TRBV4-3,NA,TGCGCCAGCAGCCAAGGGGCCGCGGGGACTGAAGCTTTCTTT,CASSQGAAGTEAFF
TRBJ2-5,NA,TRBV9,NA,TGTGCCAGCAGCGGGGAGGGGGGGCGGCAAGAGACCCAGTACTTC,CASSGEGGRQETQYF
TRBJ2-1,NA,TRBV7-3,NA,TGTGCCAGCAGCCCCGGACAGAACTCCTACAATGAGCAGTTCTTC,CASSPGQNSYNEQFF
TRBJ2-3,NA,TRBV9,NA,TGTGCCAGCAGCCCAGTCCAGGGGGGAGGCACGCAGTATTTT,CASSPVQGGGTQYF
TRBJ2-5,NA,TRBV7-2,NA,TGTGCCAGCAGCTCAGGAGGAGGGCGGGAGACCCAGTACTTC,CASSSGGGRETQYF
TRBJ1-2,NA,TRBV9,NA,TGTGCCAGCAGCGTGCTCCCGGGACAAAGCTATGGCTACACCTTC,CASSVLPGQSYGYTF
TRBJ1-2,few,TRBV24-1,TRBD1,TGTGCCACCAGTGAGTGGGACAGGGACTATGGCTACACCTTC,CATSEWDRDYGYTF
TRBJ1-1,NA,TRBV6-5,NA,TGTGCCAGCAGCTCCCTTTCCGCTGAAGCTTTCTTT,CASSSLSAEAFF
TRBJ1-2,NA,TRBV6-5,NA,TGTGCCAGCAGTTACGGGGGGAGAGGCTATGGCTACACCTTC,CASSYGGRGYGYTF
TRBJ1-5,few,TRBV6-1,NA,TGTGCCAGCAGTGAAAAACAGGGCGGACAGCCCCAGCATTTT,CASSEKQGGQPQHF
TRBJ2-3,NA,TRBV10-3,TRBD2,TGTGCCATCAGTGAGACCCTAGCGGGGGACACAGATACGCAGTATTTT,CAISETLAGDTDTQYF
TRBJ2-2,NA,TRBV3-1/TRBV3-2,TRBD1,TGTGCCAGCAGCCAAGCTAAACCCGGGACAGCGAACACCGGGGAGCTGTTTTTT,CASSQAKPGTANTGELFF
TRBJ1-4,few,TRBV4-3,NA,TGCGCCAGCAGCCATAGCCCCCCCGGGGGGGAGAAAACTAATGAAAAACTGTTTTTT,CASSHSPPGGEKTNEKLFF
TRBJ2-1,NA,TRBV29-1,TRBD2,TGCAGCGTTCTTGGACTAGCGGGGACCAATGAGCAGTTCTTC,CSVLGLAGTNEQFF
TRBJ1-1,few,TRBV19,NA,TGTGCCAGTAGTATAGGCTGGAGCACTGAAGCTTTCTTT,CASSIGWSTEAFF
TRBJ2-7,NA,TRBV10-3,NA,TGTGCCATCGGGCGGGGAATTTCAGCCTACGAGCAGTACTTC,CAIGRGISAYEQYF
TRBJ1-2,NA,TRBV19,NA,TGTGCCAGTAGTATAGAGCGGGGCTATGGCTACACCTTC,CASSIERGYGYTF
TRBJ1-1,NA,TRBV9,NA,TGTGCCAGCAGCTTTAGCGAGAACACTGAAGCTTTCTTT,CASSFSENTEAFF
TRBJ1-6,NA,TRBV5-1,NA,TGCGCCAGCAGCTTAGGGGGTTTTAGAGGGAATTCACCCCTCCACTTT,CASSLGGFRGNSPLHF